This T cell receptor beta chain stems from a study of cytomegalovirus exposure and HLA in healthy donors. Study-level points and caveats: Indistinguishable V segments such as TRBV6-2 and TRBV6-3 were excluded. In a later analysis, a missense DCLRE1C variant was linked to TCR beta V- and J-gene trimming. A later analysis found that most CMV-associated TCR beta chains appeared HLA-restricted.

The junction had 8 bases not matched to a gene; V was cut back by 5 bases and J by 9 bases. Germline V CDR1 and CDR2: SGHRS, YFSETQ. The CDR3 has 14 residues. The PCR used 60 Vbeta and 13 Jbeta primers. TCRdb keeps only in-frame clones here, not all; method: immunoSEQ multiplex PCR. The sample holds 75,000 to 80,000 clones, roughly 82% seen once. As regards this clone: The antigen remains undetermined.

The chain recombines TRBV5-1 with TRBJ2-2; 9 bases match TRBD1. The origin of this receptor is a male donor in good health and CMV-seropositive. Material: PBMCs. The CDR3 spells CASSQDRGGRELFF. The CDR3 DNA reads TGCGCCAGCAGTCAAGACAGGGGGGGTCGGGAGCTGTTTTTT.